One sample yielded the 9 T cell receptor beta chains listed below, sequenced in a study of identical twins' blood T cells. TCRdb recomputed calls from the 5' RACE reads with MiXCR, one row per CDR3 protein. The sample shows 350,000 to 400,000 distinct CDR3 sequences, roughly 30% of them seen only once. The sample comprised PBMCs. The receptor source for this set is a woman between 18 and 50 years old in good health.

The table lists this clonotype with a count of one. This chain joins TRBV7-2 and TRBJ1-1, with a tentative D call TRBD1 (6 bases). CDR1 and CDR2 from the germline V gene are SGHTA and FQGNSA. The CDR3 spans 14 residues. Trimming left V 3 bases short and J 3 bases short, with 11 bases between. In nucleotides, the CDR3 is TGTGCCAGCAGCTTTAATGGGGGCGACACTGAAGCTTTCTTT. It codes for CASSFNGGDTEAFF.

This clonotype was seen more than once but under ten times. The J gene is TRBJ1-1, the V gene TRBV5-4, with D hard to call. The germline CDR1 and CDR2 sequences are SGHNT and YYREEE (reference sequence). The CDR3 consists of 15 residues. V lost 4 bases and J 1 base, leaving 14 bases between the germline ends. The DNA of the CDR3 is TGTGCCAGCAGCCAACCGGCGGGGAGGAACACTGAAGCTTTCTTT. Amino acids: CASSQPAGRNTEAFF.

Remarks on this clonotype: This sequence may be a read error, since a much larger clone differs from it by one base. This CDR3 is CANSPEGNTIYF. The CDR3 region has the DNA TGTGCCAACTCACCCGAAGGAAACACCATATATTTT. The chain links TRBV18 to TRBJ1-3; D unresolved. In germline, CDR1 is KGHSH, CDR2 LQKENI. CDR3 length: 12 amino acids.

This clonotype was observed a few times. The chain has TRBV7-2 and TRBJ2-7; 8 bases agree with TRBD1. Trimming cost V 3 bases and J 3 bases; bases outside gene matches: 7. CDR1 is SGHTA, CDR2 FQGNSA, per germline. This CDR3 contains 15 residues. The CDR3 loop reads CASSFVQGANYEQYF. CDR3 nucleotides: TGTGCCAGCAGCTTCGTGCAGGGGGCTAACTACGAGCAGTACTTC.

V usage is TRBV5-1 and J usage is TRBJ1-3; D may be TRBD1 (5 bases). Trimming removed 1 base from V and 4 bases from J, with 15 bases in between. The CDR3 loop spans 16 amino acids. Germline lookup yields CDR1 SGHRS and CDR2 YFSETQ. CDR3 region: CASSLRGQGVGNTIYF. Here the CDR3 DNA reads TGCGCCAGCAGCTTGCGGGGCCAGGGCGTCGGAAACACCATATATTTT.

This clonotype was detected a few times. The chain combines TRBV20-1 with TRBJ1-4, with D possibly matching TRBD1 (5 bases). Looked up from germline, CDR1 is DFQATT and CDR2 is SNEGSKA (reference sequence). The CDR3 length is 17 residues. Trimming pared 0 bases from V and 8 bases from J, leaving 22 bases between. The CDR3 protein is CSARDQRWGTRGEKLFF. The DNA of the CDR3 is TGCAGTGCTAGAGATCAAAGGTGGGGGACCCGTGGGGAAAAACTGTTTTTT.

This clonotype was observed many times. This CDR3 is CAISEDGYEQYF. The CDR3 coding sequence is TGTGCCATCAGTGAGGACGGCTACGAGCAGTACTTC. V gene TRBV10-3 combines with J gene TRBJ2-7, with D unclear. Trimming stripped 2 bases from V and 3 bases from J, with 5 bases between. Germline V CDR1 and CDR2: ENHRY, SYGVKD. The CDR3 contains 12 residues.

This clonotype was counted between two and nine times. The rearrangement joins TRBV20-1 to TRBJ2-7; D unresolved. The CDR3 spans 13 residues. V was cut by 6 bases and J by 0 bases, with 12 bases left in between. The germline gives CDR1 DFQATT, CDR2 SNEGSKA (reference sequence). In DNA form, the CDR3 reads TGCAGTGCGTCCCCGAGGATCTCCTACGAGCAGTACTTC. This encodes CSASPRISYEQYF.

This chain joins TRBV7-8 and TRBJ1-2, with a weak D call TRBD1 (5 bases). Germline assignment: CDR1 SGHVS and CDR2 FQNEAQ. The ends were cut back, 5 bases at V and 2 bases at J, with 18 bases in the middle. The length of the CDR3 is 16 residues. The CDR3 DNA sequence: TGTGCCAGCAGCCCCGGCTGGGCAGGGCAAAACTATGGCTACACCTTC. This translates into CASSPGWAGQNYGYTF.